In its sample, the clone carrying this T cell receptor beta chain was seen a few times. Possible read error: a much larger clone is one base away. In patients aged 18 to 65, hyperthyroidism was newly diagnosed, with duration under 2 months. Source material for PBMCs was over 7.5 ml fresh peripheral blood. RNA transcripts provided the source from which TCR beta CDR3 regions were amplified. HTBI primers were the set used in a first-round RT-PCR of the TCR CDR3. Each CDR3 protein gets one entry after TCRdb re-called the multiplex PCR reads with MiXCR. Found here are around 480,000 distinct CDR3 sequences, 13% to 15% of them singletons; the top ten hold around a sixth. This CDR3 comprises 12 residues. In germline, CDR1 is MNHNS, CDR2 SASEGT. V was cut by 0 bases and J by 6 bases, with 6 bases left in between. The data belong to a study of T cells in Graves' hyperthyroidism and ophthalmopathy. Study context: Peripheral blood was secured at the point of initial diagnosis, before any treatment.

What was sequenced was blood. This clonotype was obtained from a woman between 18 and 30 years old with Graves' hyperthyroidism. The chain links TRBV6-1 to TRBJ2-7; TRBD1 is a possible D gene (5 bases). CDR3 sequence: CASSEAGLEQYV. The CDR3 DNA reads as TGTGCCAGCAGTGAAGCGGGGCTCGAGCAGTACGTC.